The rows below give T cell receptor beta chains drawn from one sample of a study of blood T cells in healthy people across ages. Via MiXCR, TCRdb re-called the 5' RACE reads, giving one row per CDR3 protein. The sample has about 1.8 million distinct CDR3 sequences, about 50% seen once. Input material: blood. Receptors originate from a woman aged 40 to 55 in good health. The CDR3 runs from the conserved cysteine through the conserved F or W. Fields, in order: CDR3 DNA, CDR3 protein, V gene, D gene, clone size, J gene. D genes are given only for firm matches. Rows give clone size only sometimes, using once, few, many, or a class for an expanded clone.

CDR3 DNA: TGTGCCAGCAGCCCACAAACAGGGCGCTCCTACAATGAGCAGTTCTTC; CDR3 protein: CASSPQTGRSYNEQFF; V gene: TRBV7-2; D gene: -; clone size: -; J gene: TRBJ2-1
CDR3 DNA: TGTGCCAGCAGCTTGGGGGGGCTCGCCTCTAACTATGGCTACACCTTC; CDR3 protein: CASSLGGLASNYGYTF; V gene: TRBV5-4; D gene: -; clone size: -; J gene: TRBJ1-2
CDR3 DNA: TGTGCCACCAGCATCGGACAGGAGGGGGAAAAACTGTTTTTT; CDR3 protein: CATSIGQEGEKLFF; V gene: TRBV15; D gene: TRBD1; clone size: -; J gene: TRBJ1-4
CDR3 DNA: TGTGCCAGCAGCGTACCCGGGACTAACACAGATACGCAGTATTTT; CDR3 protein: CASSVPGTNTDTQYF; V gene: TRBV5-6; D gene: TRBD2; clone size: -; J gene: TRBJ2-3
CDR3 DNA: TGTGCCAGCAGGGTCCTAGCGGGGGGGCTGGAGACCCAGTACTTC; CDR3 protein: CASRVLAGGLETQYF; V gene: TRBV3-1; D gene: TRBD2; clone size: -; J gene: TRBJ2-5
CDR3 DNA: TGTGCTAGCAGTGATGTGGATGCAGATACGCAGTATTTT; CDR3 protein: CASSDVDADTQYF; V gene: TRBV25-1; D gene: -; clone size: -; J gene: TRBJ2-3
CDR3 DNA: TGTGCCAGCAGCAAACCGGCGGCTCCCTACGAGCAGTACTTC; CDR3 protein: CASSKPAAPYEQYF; V gene: TRBV12-3/TRBV12-4; D gene: -; clone size: few; J gene: TRBJ2-7
CDR3 DNA: TGCAGTGTAATCAGGGACAGGGGGTTTCCAAGCTCCTACAATGAGCAGTTCTTC; CDR3 protein: CSVIRDRGFPSSYNEQFF; V gene: TRBV20-1; D gene: TRBD1; clone size: few; J gene: TRBJ2-1
CDR3 DNA: TGTGCCAGCAGCAAAGATGGTTCGGGGGGGGCCCACGAGCAGTACTTC; CDR3 protein: CASSKDGSGGAHEQYF; V gene: TRBV21-1; D gene: -; clone size: -; J gene: TRBJ2-7
CDR3 DNA: TGCGCCAGCAGCTTGAGTGGGGGCCGTAATGAAAAACTGTTTTTT; CDR3 protein: CASSLSGGRNEKLFF; V gene: TRBV5-1; D gene: -; clone size: -; J gene: TRBJ1-4
CDR3 DNA: TGTGCCAGCAGCTTAGCGCGAATCGCGCAGTATTTT; CDR3 protein: CASSLARIAQYF; V gene: TRBV7-2; D gene: -; clone size: -; J gene: TRBJ2-3
CDR3 DNA: TGTGCCAGCAGCGACCTCATCGCGCGGGCTTTAGAGACCCAGTACTTC; CDR3 protein: CASSDLIARALETQYF; V gene: TRBV7-8; D gene: -; clone size: -; J gene: TRBJ2-5
CDR3 DNA: TGTGCCAGCAGCAGTACAGGGTCGAAGTTCTTC; CDR3 protein: CASSSTGSKFF; V gene: TRBV7-2; D gene: -; clone size: few; J gene: TRBJ2-1
CDR3 DNA: TGTGCCAGCAGCTCCGAAAGACAGGGCCCTTACACCATTAGCACAGATACGCAGTATTTT; CDR3 protein: CASSSERQGPYTISTDTQYF; V gene: TRBV7-9; D gene: TRBD1; clone size: -; J gene: TRBJ2-3
CDR3 DNA: TGTGCCAGCAGAGAGACCGTGGCAAATGAGCAGTTCTTC; CDR3 protein: CASRETVANEQFF; V gene: TRBV6-2/TRBV6-3; D gene: -; clone size: few; J gene: TRBJ2-1
CDR3 DNA: TGTGCCAGCAGCACTACCCCTTCGTGGCAGCCCCAGCATTTT; CDR3 protein: CASSTTPSWQPQHF; V gene: TRBV28; D gene: -; clone size: -; J gene: TRBJ1-5
CDR3 DNA: TGTGCCAGCAGCTCGGGGGGCACACCCACGCAGTATTTT; CDR3 protein: CASSSGGTPTQYF; V gene: TRBV7-9; D gene: -; clone size: few; J gene: TRBJ2-3
CDR3 DNA: TGTGCCAGCAGCCGAGTGGAGGGAAGGCCCTACGAGCAGTACTTC; CDR3 protein: CASSRVEGRPYEQYF; V gene: TRBV13; D gene: -; clone size: few; J gene: TRBJ2-7
CDR3 DNA: TGCGCCAGCAGCTACCGGGACGGTAATGAAAAACTGTTTTTT; CDR3 protein: CASSYRDGNEKLFF; V gene: TRBV5-1; D gene: -; clone size: -; J gene: TRBJ1-4
CDR3 DNA: TGTGCCAGCAGGTCAACGGGGGCGTCCTACGAGCAGTACTTC; CDR3 protein: CASRSTGASYEQYF; V gene: TRBV6-5; D gene: -; clone size: -; J gene: TRBJ2-7
CDR3 DNA: TGTGCCAGCAGGTCCGGGACTAGTAGGGGGAGAAAAGAGACCCAGTACTTC; CDR3 protein: CASRSGTSRGRKETQYF; V gene: TRBV7-2; D gene: TRBD2; clone size: -; J gene: TRBJ2-5
CDR3 DNA: TGTGCCACCAACCAAGGGGCTGCCGGAAACGGTGAAAAACTGTTTTTT; CDR3 protein: CATNQGAAGNGEKLFF; V gene: TRBV12-3/TRBV12-4; D gene: -; clone size: -; J gene: TRBJ1-4
CDR3 DNA: TGCGCCAGCAGCCCCGTTCGGACGGGTAAAAACATTCAGTACTTC; CDR3 protein: CASSPVRTGKNIQYF; V gene: TRBV5-1; D gene: -; clone size: few; J gene: TRBJ2-4
CDR3 DNA: TGTGCCAGCAGTGTAGGACAGGGGTTGGCAGATACGCAGTATTTT; CDR3 protein: CASSVGQGLADTQYF; V gene: TRBV6-4; D gene: TRBD1; clone size: once; J gene: TRBJ2-3
CDR3 DNA: TGTGCCAGCAGCTTAGACAGGTGGGAGGAGACCCAGTACTTC; CDR3 protein: CASSLDRWEETQYF; V gene: TRBV11-2; D gene: -; clone size: -; J gene: TRBJ2-5
CDR3 DNA: TGCGCCAGCAGCTTGCAGGGGGGCCCCGGGAGGTACTTC; CDR3 protein: CASSLQGGPGRYF; V gene: TRBV5-1; D gene: -; clone size: -; J gene: TRBJ2-5
CDR3 DNA: TGTGCCAGCAGAGGACTGGCGGTGTACAATGAGCAGTACTTC; CDR3 protein: CASRGLAVYNEQYF; V gene: TRBV12-3/TRBV12-4; D gene: -; clone size: -; J gene: TRBJ2-5
CDR3 DNA: TGTGTCAGCAGCATCGTAGCGGGGGGGAGTAGGGCAGATACGCAGTATTTT; CDR3 protein: CVSSIVAGGSRADTQYF; V gene: TRBV7-8; D gene: TRBD2; clone size: once; J gene: TRBJ2-3
CDR3 DNA: TGTGCCAGCAGCGTAGCTTCTAGCGGGGGTTTCCAAGAGACCCAGTACTTC; CDR3 protein: CASSVASSGGFQETQYF; V gene: TRBV9; D gene: TRBD2; clone size: -; J gene: TRBJ2-5
CDR3 DNA: TGCAGCTCCTCTGCGAATGCGGGGGGGCATCAGACCCAGTACTTC; CDR3 protein: CSSSANAGGHQTQYF; V gene: TRBV29-1; D gene: TRBD2; clone size: -; J gene: TRBJ2-5
CDR3 DNA: TGTGCCAGCAGCCAAGACCCGGGACAGGGGTGGGAGACCCAGTACTTC; CDR3 protein: CASSQDPGQGWETQYF; V gene: TRBV3-1; D gene: TRBD1; clone size: -; J gene: TRBJ2-5
CDR3 DNA: TGTGCCAGCAGCCTCGGACAGGGCCAAGCAACTAATGAAAAACTGTTTTTT; CDR3 protein: CASSLGQGQATNEKLFF; V gene: TRBV7-2; D gene: TRBD1; clone size: -; J gene: TRBJ1-4
CDR3 DNA: TGTGCCAGCAGCCCAAGATCAGGGGACTTCAATCAGCCCCAGCATTTT; CDR3 protein: CASSPRSGDFNQPQHF; V gene: TRBV7-2; D gene: -; clone size: once; J gene: TRBJ1-5
CDR3 DNA: TGTGCCAGCAGCACCCCAGGGGGCCGAGAGGGCACTGAAGCTTTCTTT; CDR3 protein: CASSTPGGREGTEAFF; V gene: TRBV12-3/TRBV12-4; D gene: TRBD1; clone size: once; J gene: TRBJ1-1